A single sample gave rise to the 17 T cell receptor beta chains below, sequenced in a study of Ad26.COV2.S vaccination and SARS-CoV-2 variants. TCRdb's table, derived via immunoSEQ multiplex PCR, lists solely in-frame clones and lacks some. The sample lists around 450,000 clones; 89% were seen once. Treatment reported: 15 to 20 received Ad26.COV2.S at low or high dose, single or two shots; about 5 received placebo; per-sample allocation not given. Vaccine and placebo recipients were sampled on day 63 after the first injection. The specimen was peripheral blood, collected in a trial of Ad26.COV2.S vaccine versus placebo. The receptor source for this set is a person aged 18 to 65 who received the Ad26.COV2.S COVID-19 vaccine or a placebo.

V is TRBV6-5 and J is TRBJ2-5, with unresolved D. V shed 7 bases and J shed 7 bases, with 16 bases lying between them. This CDR3 is built from 13 residues. CDR1 is MNHEY and CDR2 is SVGAGI in the germline V gene. The CDR3 DNA is TGTGCCAGCACCCAAGGGCGAGCAGGGACCCAGTACTTC. It translates to CASTQGRAGTQYF.

The chain uses TRBV28 and TRBJ2-5; 12 bases agree with TRBD2. The CDR3 covers 17 residues. V lost 5 bases to trimming and J lost 0 bases; unmatched junction nucleotides: 7. The germline V gene encodes CDR1 MDHEN and CDR2 SYDVKM. The CDR3 DNA reads as TGTGCCAGCAGTCGACTAGCGGGGGCTTCATACCAAGAGACCCAGTACTTC. Translating gives CASSRLAGASYQETQYF.

The chain carries TRBV6-5 and TRBJ1-4; no reliable D call. The CDR3 contains 15 residues. The V gene lost 0 bases and the J gene lost 6 bases, with 11 bases spanning the gap. Germline CDR1 MNHEY, CDR2 SVGAGI. CDR3 sequence (DNA): TGTGCCAGCAGTTACTCGGGCGGTTCTTATGAAAAACTGTTTTTT. It specifies CASSYSGGSYEKLFF.

The chain employs TRBV7-8 and TRBJ2-5; D ambiguous. The germline V gene has CDR1 SGHVS and CDR2 FQNEAQ. Between the trimmed V and J ends, which lost 0 bases and 2 bases, there was a span of 7 bases. This CDR3 has 14 amino acids. The CDR3: CASSLARGQETQYF. In DNA, the CDR3 is TGTGCCAGCAGCTTAGCGCGAGGTCAAGAGACCCAGTACTTC.

The rearrangement uses TRBV12-3 or TRBV12-4 and TRBJ2-1; 10 bases line up with TRBD2. This CDR3 contains 13 residues. Trimming cost V 7 bases and J 6 bases; bases outside gene matches: 3. The CDR3 coding sequence is TGTGCCAGCAAGCGGGAGGGCCCCAATGAGCAGTTCTTC. It is translated as CASKREGPNEQFF.

J is TRBJ2-5 and V is TRBV7-6; a possible D gene is TRBD2 (6 bases). The CDR3 sequence is 14 residues long. V lost 5 bases and J lost 2, with 12 bases in between. Germline assignment: CDR1 SGHVS and CDR2 FNYEAQ. Here the CDR3 reads CASSDRDFQETQYF. CDR3 DNA: TGTGCCAGCAGCGATCGGGACTTTCAAGAGACCCAGTACTTC.

This clone was seen once. The chain has TRBV7-2 and TRBJ1-4, with 7 bases aligning to TRBD1. CDR3 length equals 15 residues. CDR1 SGHTA and CDR2 FQGNSA come from the germline V gene. Trimming cost V 5 bases and J 2 bases; bases outside gene matches: 5. The CDR3 DNA reads TGTGCCAGCAGCACAAGACAGGGCACTAATGAAAAACTGTTTTTT. Its translation: CASSTRQGTNEKLFF.

V is TRBV9 and J is TRBJ2-4, with TRBD1 identical over 7 bases. V lost 3 bases to trimming and J lost 0 bases; unmatched junction nucleotides: 6. Germline assignment: CDR1 SGDLS and CDR2 YYNGEE. The CDR3 length is 16 residues. CDR3 amino acids: CASSGGTVRAKNIQYF. CDR3 coding DNA: TGTGCCAGCAGCGGTGGGACAGTCAGAGCCAAAAACATTCAGTACTTC.

The chain carries TRBV6-5 and TRBJ1-5, with D uncertain. V lost 0 bases, J lost 5 bases, and 8 bases lay in between. This CDR3 has 14 amino acids. CDR1 is MNHEY, CDR2 SVGAGI, per germline. CDR3 in DNA: TGTGCCAGCAGTTACTCGGGCGGGGATCAGCCCCAGCATTTT. It yields the protein CASSYSGGDQPQHF.

This clone appeared a single time. The gene calls are TRBV6-5 and TRBJ1-2, with a possible D match to TRBD1 (5 bases). This CDR3 spans 13 amino acids. Germline values: CDR1 MNHEY, CDR2 SVGAGI. Trimming stripped 6 bases from V and 3 bases from J, with 11 bases between. The CDR3 region is CASSRRGDYGYTF. The CDR3 DNA reads TGTGCCAGCAGCCGTCGGGGGGACTATGGCTACACCTTC.

The chain recombines TRBV9 with TRBJ1-5, with 7 nucleotides matching TRBD1. The trim removed 3 bases at V and 7 bases at J, leaving 7 bases unmatched. Looked up from germline, CDR1 is SGDLS and CDR2 is YYNGEE. The CDR3 has 14 amino acids. The CDR3 is CASSAEGAYQPQHF. The CDR3 nucleotides are TGTGCCAGCAGCGCAGAGGGGGCTTACCAGCCCCAGCATTTT.

V gene TRBV7-8 combines with J gene TRBJ1-2; D possibly corresponds to TRBD1 (5 bases). The V gene lost 5 bases and the J gene lost 4 bases, with 20 bases spanning the gap. The germline V gene has CDR1 SGHVS and CDR2 FQNEAQ. CDR3 length: 16 residues. CDR3: CASSLGPDRDGYGYTF. The CDR3 nucleotides are TGTGCCAGCAGCCTGGGCCCGGACCGGGACGGCTATGGCTACACCTTC. Based on the CDR3 plus reference TRBV7-8 and TRBJ1-2, the full variable domain is GAGVSQSPRYKVAKRGQDVALRCDPISGHVSLFWYQQALGQGPEFLTYFQNEAQLDKSGLPSDRFFAERPEGSVSTLKIQRTQQEDSAVYLCASSLGPDRDGYGYTFGSGTRLTVV.

The chain uses TRBV13 and TRBJ2-7, with D possibly being TRBD2 (6 bases). Trimming stripped 5 bases from V and 0 bases from J, with 14 bases between. The CDR3 contains 15 residues. Looked up from germline, CDR1 is PRHDT and CDR2 is FYEKMQ (reference sequence). For the CDR3, the DNA is TGTGCCAGCAGCCAAAACGGACTATACTCCTACGAGCAGTACTTC. Translation: CASSQNGLYSYEQYF.

V and J are TRBV28 and TRBJ2-7, with 7 bases fitting TRBD1. Germline V gene lookup returns CDR1 MDHEN and CDR2 SYDVKM. The CDR3 runs 12 residues. Losses at the gene ends were 2 bases for V and 9 bases for J; bases not matched to a gene: 4. CDR3: CASSLRQGRQYF. The CDR3 nucleotides read TGTGCCAGCAGTTTAAGACAGGGTAGGCAGTACTTC.

V is TRBV6-6 and J is TRBJ2-3; maybe TRBD2 (7 bases). V dropped 7 bases and J dropped 1 base, with 18 bases sitting between them. The CDR3 is 16 amino acids. From germline, CDR1 is MNHNY and CDR2 SVGAGI (reference sequence). The CDR3 spells CASILGGQPRTDTQYF. The DNA of the CDR3 is TGTGCCAGCATACTGGGGGGGCAGCCACGCACAGATACGCAGTATTTT.

The genes are TRBV20-1 and TRBJ2-7; D gene unclear. The germline CDR1 and CDR2 sequences are DFQATT and SNEGSKA (reference sequence). The V end lost 7 bases, the J end lost 9 bases, and 16 bases lay between the germline ends. The CDR3 runs 11 residues. The CDR3 reads CSVGPGNSQYF. CDR3 in DNA: TGCAGTGTGGGCCCGGGCAATTCGCAGTACTTC.

The chain is built from TRBV18 and TRBJ2-7; maybe TRBD1 (6 bases). Germline CDR1 reads KGHSH; CDR2 reads LQKENI. The CDR3 is 16 amino acids. Trimming pared 0 bases from V and 0 bases from J, leaving 12 bases between. This CDR3 is CASSPPNRVNSYEQYF. The CDR3 region has the DNA TGTGCCAGCTCACCACCGAACAGGGTGAACTCCTACGAGCAGTACTTC.